The 20 T cell receptor delta chains reported below all come from one sample, sequenced in a study of gamma-delta chains in newborns, infants, children (dated by TCRdb to between 2019 and 2020). These reads were obtained on an Illumina MiSeq. TCRdb called clones afresh from the public reads with CATT; identical DNA rows were later merged. The sample contains approximately 5,400 delta-chain clones, approximately 0.4% of them found a single time. Of the sample, around 15% is held by the ten largest clones. Sequences were obtained from blood. The receptors were gathered from a child who was a newborn, infant or young child, either healthy, febrile or measles-vaccinated (not recorded which).

Worth noting for this clone: The protein recorded in TCRdb matches a much larger clone and deviates from this DNA's translation at residue 15, suggesting a read error; the protein here is obtained by translating the DNA. J is TRDJ3 and V is TRDV2; 12 bases fit TRDD3. This CDR3 is 19 amino acids long. The germline V gene encodes CDR1 GEAIGNYY and CDR2 EKD. CDR3 bases: TGTGCCTGTGACACTCTGGGGGATACGAGCTCCTGGGACACCCAACAGATGTTTTTC. Amino acid sequence: CACDTLGDTSSWDTQQMFF.

The sample holds a few counts of this clone. The amino acid sequence in TCRdb belongs to a much larger clone and departs from this DNA's translation at residues 5 and 7, likely a sequencing read error; the sequence shown is translated from the DNA. J is TRDJ1 and V is TRDV2; D is possibly TRDD3 (6 bases). V was clipped by 3 bases and J by 1 base, with 11 bases between them. The length of the CDR3 is 14 residues. CDR1 and CDR2 from the germline V gene are GEAIGNYY and EKD. The CDR3 nucleotides are TGTGCCTGTGACCTTGGGGATCTCACCGATAAACTCATCTTT. It yields the protein CACDLGDLTDKLIF.

As concerns this clone: The protein TCRdb gives is from a much larger clone and does not agree with this DNA's translation at residue 13, likely a read error; the protein shown here comes from the DNA. The genes are TRDV2 and TRDJ2; possible D gene TRDD3, 5 bases. The CDR3 covers 15 residues. Germline assignment: CDR1 GEAIGNYY and CDR2 EKD. This chain's CDR3 is CACDTWGALTAQPFF. The CDR3, as DNA: TGTGCCTGTGACACCTGGGGTGCTTTGACGGCACAACCCTTCTTT.

There are a few counts of this clone. The protein held in TCRdb is that of a much larger clone and does not match this DNA's translation at residue 12, likely because of a read error; the protein shown is translated from the DNA. The chain carries TRDV2 and TRDJ1; TRDD3 matches at 13 bases. This CDR3 comprises 14 residues. Germline values: CDR1 GEAIGNYY, CDR2 EKD. V was clipped by 3 bases and J by 12 bases; unmatched bases: 9. The CDR3 DNA follows: TGTGCCTGTGACCGACTACTGGGGGATACGAAATTCATCTTT. Encoded protein: CACDRLLGDTKFIF.

This clone is deemed medium-sized (0.01 to 0.1%). The chain recombines TRDV2 with TRDJ3; 7 bases match TRDD3. This CDR3 spans 18 amino acids. Losses at the gene ends were 0 bases for V and 0 bases for J; bases not matched to a gene: 4. Germline V CDR1 and CDR2: GEAIGNYY, EKD. The CDR3 DNA follows: TGTGCCTGTGACACCGTTGGATACGGCTCCTGGGACACCCGACAGATGTTTTTC. Amino acids: CACDTVGYGSWDTRQMFF.

This clone was picked up a small number of times. TCRdb's listed protein matches a much larger clone and diverges from this DNA's translation at residue 5, likely through a read error; the protein shown comes from the DNA. The rearrangement uses TRDV2 and TRDJ1, with 10 bases matching TRDD3. With 7 bases clipped from V and 4 bases from J, the junction kept 11 bases outside the gene matches. CDR1 GEAIGNYY and CDR2 EKD come from the germline V gene. This CDR3 has 15 amino acids. CDR3 loop: CACLSLGDIGDKLIF. CDR3 nucleotides: TGTGCCTGCCTCAGCCTGGGGGATATCGGCGATAAACTCATCTTT.

On this clone itself: With only one base between it and a far larger clone, this is likely a read error. The chain uses TRDV2 and TRDJ2; maybe TRDD3 (6 bases). This CDR3 is built from 13 residues. The germline V gene has CDR1 GEAIGNYY and CDR2 EKD. The CDR3: CARDTWGTAQLFF. The DNA for the CDR3 is TGTGCCCGTGACACCTGGGGGACAGCACAACTCTTCTTT.

In regard to this clone: One end of the junction does not line up with germline, which may come from a read error. The CDR3 DNA follows: TGTGCCTGTGACACACTCTCCGCTGGGGGATACCCCCGGGACACCCGACAGACGTTTTTC. Encoded protein: CACDTLSAGGYPRDTRQTFF. The gene calls are TRDV2 and TRDJ3, with 11 bases fitting TRDD3. The CDR3 runs to 20 residues. Germline lookup yields CDR1 GEAIGNYY and CDR2 EKD.

This clone is categorized as medium-sized. Other DNA variants within this sample encode the same CDR3. The V and J genes are TRDV2 and TRDJ1, with 8 bases aligning to TRDD3. The trim removed 5 bases at V and 0 bases at J, leaving 13 bases unmatched. The CDR3 extends over 17 amino acids. Germline CDR1 is GEAIGNYY and CDR2 is EKD. The CDR3 protein is CACVRTGGLPYTDKLIF. CDR3 nucleotides: TGTGCCTGTGTCCGTACTGGGGGTCTACCCTACACCGATAAACTCATCTTT.

This clone ranks as medium-sized (0.01 to 0.1%). A far bigger clonotype differs at one base, so this is likely a read error. The sample holds other DNA sequences that translate to the same CDR3. The rearrangement joins TRDV2 to TRDJ3, with 8 positions matching TRDD3. Germline V gene sequence: CDR1 GEAIGNYY, CDR2 EKD. The CDR3 has 17 amino acids. The CDR3 coding sequence is TGCGCCTGTGACACCTGGGGGAGCTCCTGGGACACCCGACAGATGTTTTTC. Its translation is CACDTWGSSWDTRQMFF.

As to this clone: The TCRdb protein comes from a much larger clone and disagrees with this DNA's translation at residue 11, likely due to a read error; the protein given here is derived from the DNA. The chain couples TRDV2 to TRDJ3; D possibly corresponds to TRDD3 (5 bases). The V gene's germline CDR1 is GEAIGNYY and CDR2 EKD. The length of the CDR3 is 15 residues. This CDR3 reads CACDTGSWDTQQMFF. The CDR3 region has the DNA TGTGCCTGTGACACTGGCTCCTGGGACACCCAACAGATGTTTTTC.

Worth noting for this clone: A much larger clone lies one base from this, so it may be a read error. CDR3 bases: TGTGCCTGTGACCCCGTACTGGGGGAGAGCTCCCGGGACACCCGACAGATGTTTTTC. Amino acids: CACDPVLGESSRDTRQMFF. The V call is TRDV2, the J call TRDJ3, with 9 bases that match TRDD3. The CDR3 spans 19 residues. CDR1 and CDR2 (germline): GEAIGNYY, EKD.

Regarding this clone: This probably arose from a read error, given a far larger clone one base away. The same CDR3 is also encoded by other DNA sequences in this sample. The chain uses TRDV2 and TRDJ1; possible D gene TRDD3, 5 bases. The germline V and J ends were trimmed by 5 bases and 0 bases, with 6 bases remaining between them. CDR3 length: 12 amino acids. Germline V gene data show CDR1 as GEAIGNYY and CDR2 as EKD. The CDR3 DNA reads TGTGCCTGTGGGGGGTACACCGATAAACTCATCTTT. This sequence encodes CACGGYTDKLIF.

A few counts support this clone. The protein given by TCRdb reflects a much larger clone and differs at residue 4 from this DNA's translation, likely from a read error; the protein shown is the DNA's translation. The chain couples TRDV2 to TRDJ3, with 11 bases matching TRDD3. This CDR3 region has 19 residues. Germline V CDR1 and CDR2: GEAIGNYY, EKD. With 4 bases clipped from V and 4 bases from J, the junction kept 11 bases outside the gene matches. The CDR3 sequence is CACETLLGDTLWDTRQMFF. The CDR3 region has the DNA TGTGCCTGTGAGACCCTCTTGGGGGATACGCTATGGGACACCCGACAGATGTTTTTC.

About this clone itself: This may be a read error, as it is one base from a much larger clone. The same CDR3 is also encoded by other DNA sequences in this sample. The chain employs TRDV3 and TRDJ3; D call uncertain. Germline V CDR1 and CDR2: TVYSNPD, GDNSRS (reference sequence). The CDR3 spans 15 residues. V dropped 3 bases and J dropped 0 bases, with 9 bases sitting between them. The CDR3, as DNA: TGTGCCTTCAGCTGGAGCTCCTGGGACACCCGACAGATGTTTTTC. Its protein is CAFSWSSWDTRQMFF.

Within the sample, this clone is medium-sized (0.01 to 0.1%). The same CDR3 arises from other DNA sequences in this sample as well. The chain uses TRDV2 and TRDJ3; D may be TRDD3 (5 bases). Germline CDR1 reads GEAIGNYY; CDR2 reads EKD. CDR3 size: 18 residues. V gave up 1 base and J gave up 0 bases, with 12 bases separating them. The CDR3 reads CACDTGGAFSWDTRQMFF. The CDR3 DNA sequence: TGTGCCTGTGACACGGGGGGGGCCTTCTCCTGGGACACCCGACAGATGTTTTTC.

In regard to this clone: A read error is possible here, since a much larger clone lies one base away. Other DNA sequences in the same sample also yield this CDR3. This chain links TRDV2 with TRDJ3; 11 positions agree with TRDD3. CDR3 size: 18 residues. Germline V gene lookup returns CDR1 GEAIGNYY and CDR2 EKD. DNA of the CDR3: TGTGCCTGCGACACACTGGGGGATAGCTCCTGGGACACCCGACAGATGTTTTTC. Amino acids: CACDTLGDSSWDTRQMFF.

This clone is classed as large. The sample contains more than one DNA sequence encoding this CDR3. The rearrangement links TRDV2 to TRDJ1; 9 bases are shared with TRDD3. With V trimmed by 2 bases and J by 1 base, 4 bases remained unmatched. This CDR3 has 15 amino acids. Germline V gene sequence: CDR1 GEAIGNYY, CDR2 EKD. CDR3 loop: CACDNGGYGTDKLIF. CDR3 DNA: TGTGCCTGTGACAATGGGGGATATGGCACCGATAAACTCATCTTT.

With regard to this clone: A far larger clone differs by one base, so this is likely a read error. This sample also contains other DNA sequences that code for the same CDR3. CDR3 nucleotide sequence: TGTGCCTGTGACCCGCTGGGGATGCCTACCGATAAACTCATCTTT. It translates to CACDPLGMPTDKLIF. This chain uses TRDV2 with TRDJ1; D perhaps matches TRDD3 (6 bases). This CDR3 comprises 15 residues. The V and J ends lost 3 bases and 2 bases respectively, with 15 bases between them. Germline V gene lookup returns CDR1 GEAIGNYY and CDR2 EKD.

In regard to this clone: A read error may explain this, as a much larger clone is one base away. V usage is TRDV2 and J usage is TRDJ3; TRDD3 agrees at 10 bases. The CDR3 totals 19 residues. The germline CDR1 and CDR2 sequences are GEAIGNYY and EKD. V dropped 3 bases and J dropped 0; count of bases not matched to a gene: 7. CDR3 nucleotide sequence: TGTGCCTGTGACCCTCTGGGGGATATGCCCTCCTGGGACACCCGACAGATGTTTTTC. This gives the protein CACDPLGDMPSWDTRQMFF.